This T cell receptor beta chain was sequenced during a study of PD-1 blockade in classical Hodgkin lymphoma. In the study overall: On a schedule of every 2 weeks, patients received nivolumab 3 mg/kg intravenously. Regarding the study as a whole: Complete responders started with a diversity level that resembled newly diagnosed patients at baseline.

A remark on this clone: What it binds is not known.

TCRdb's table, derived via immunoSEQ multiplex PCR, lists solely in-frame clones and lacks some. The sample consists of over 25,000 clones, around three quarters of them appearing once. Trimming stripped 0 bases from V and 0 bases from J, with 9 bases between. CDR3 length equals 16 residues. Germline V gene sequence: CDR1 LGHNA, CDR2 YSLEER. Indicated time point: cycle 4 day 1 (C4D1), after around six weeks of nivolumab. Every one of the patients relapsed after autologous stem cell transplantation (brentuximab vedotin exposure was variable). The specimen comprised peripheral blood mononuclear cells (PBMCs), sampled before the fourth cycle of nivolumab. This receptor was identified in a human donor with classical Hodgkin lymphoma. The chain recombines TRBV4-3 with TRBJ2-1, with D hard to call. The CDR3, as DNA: TGCGCCAGCAGCCAAGATAAGGGAAGCTCCTACAATGAGCAGTTCTTC. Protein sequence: CASSQDKGSSYNEQFF.